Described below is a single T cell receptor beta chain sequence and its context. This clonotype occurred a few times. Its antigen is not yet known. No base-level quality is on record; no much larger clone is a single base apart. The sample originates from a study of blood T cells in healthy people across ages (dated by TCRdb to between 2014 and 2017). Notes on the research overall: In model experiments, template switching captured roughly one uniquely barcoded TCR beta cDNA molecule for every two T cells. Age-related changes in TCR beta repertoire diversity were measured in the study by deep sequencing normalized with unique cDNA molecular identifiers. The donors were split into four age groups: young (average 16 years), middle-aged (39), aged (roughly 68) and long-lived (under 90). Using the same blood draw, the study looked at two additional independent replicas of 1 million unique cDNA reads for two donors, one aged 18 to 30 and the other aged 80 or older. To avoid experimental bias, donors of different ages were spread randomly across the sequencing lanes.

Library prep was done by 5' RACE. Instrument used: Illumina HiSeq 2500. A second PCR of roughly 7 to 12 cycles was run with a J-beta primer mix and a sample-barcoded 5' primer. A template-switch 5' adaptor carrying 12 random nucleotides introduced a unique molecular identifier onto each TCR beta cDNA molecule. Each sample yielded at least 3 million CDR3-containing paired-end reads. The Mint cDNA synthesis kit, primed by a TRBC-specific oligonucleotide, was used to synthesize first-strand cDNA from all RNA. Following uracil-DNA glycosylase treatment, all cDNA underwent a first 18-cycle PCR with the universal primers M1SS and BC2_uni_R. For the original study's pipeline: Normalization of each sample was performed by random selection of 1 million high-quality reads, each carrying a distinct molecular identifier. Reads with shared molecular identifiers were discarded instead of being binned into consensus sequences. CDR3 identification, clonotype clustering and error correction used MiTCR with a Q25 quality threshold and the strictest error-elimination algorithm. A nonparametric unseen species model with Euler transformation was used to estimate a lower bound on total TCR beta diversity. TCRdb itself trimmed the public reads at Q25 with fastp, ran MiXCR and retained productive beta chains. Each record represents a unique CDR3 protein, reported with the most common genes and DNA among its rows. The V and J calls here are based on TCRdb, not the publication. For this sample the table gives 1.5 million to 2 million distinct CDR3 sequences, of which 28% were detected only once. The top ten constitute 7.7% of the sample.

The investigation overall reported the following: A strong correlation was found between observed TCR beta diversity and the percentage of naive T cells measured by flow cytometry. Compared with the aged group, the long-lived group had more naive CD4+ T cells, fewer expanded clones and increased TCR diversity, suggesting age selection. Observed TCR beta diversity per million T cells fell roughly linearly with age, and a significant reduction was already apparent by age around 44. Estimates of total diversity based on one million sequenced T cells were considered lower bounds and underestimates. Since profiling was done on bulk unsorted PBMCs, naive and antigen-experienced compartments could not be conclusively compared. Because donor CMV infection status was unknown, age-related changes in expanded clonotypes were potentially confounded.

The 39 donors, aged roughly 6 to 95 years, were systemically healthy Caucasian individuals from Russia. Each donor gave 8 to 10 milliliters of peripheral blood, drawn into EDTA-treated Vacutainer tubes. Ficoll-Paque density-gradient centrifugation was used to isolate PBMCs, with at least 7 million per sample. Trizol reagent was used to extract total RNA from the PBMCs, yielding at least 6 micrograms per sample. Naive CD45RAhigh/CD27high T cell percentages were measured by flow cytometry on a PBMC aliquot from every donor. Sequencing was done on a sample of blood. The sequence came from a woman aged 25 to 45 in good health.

This receptor has the CDR3 CASSQETVKIREQYF. The nucleotides read TGTGCCAGCAGCCAAGAGACCGTAAAGATACGCGAGCAGTACTTC. Recombination connected TRBV14 to TRBJ2-7; the D gene lacks a confident call. Trimming at the junction amounts to 0 bases on V and 6 bases on J, and the germline ends lie 15 bases apart. Counted from cysteine to phenylalanine, this CDR3 has 15 amino acids. Solely the CDR3 DNA is kept, with 45 bases framed from the first base. The CDR1 and CDR2 encoded by the germline V gene are SGHDN and FVKESK.